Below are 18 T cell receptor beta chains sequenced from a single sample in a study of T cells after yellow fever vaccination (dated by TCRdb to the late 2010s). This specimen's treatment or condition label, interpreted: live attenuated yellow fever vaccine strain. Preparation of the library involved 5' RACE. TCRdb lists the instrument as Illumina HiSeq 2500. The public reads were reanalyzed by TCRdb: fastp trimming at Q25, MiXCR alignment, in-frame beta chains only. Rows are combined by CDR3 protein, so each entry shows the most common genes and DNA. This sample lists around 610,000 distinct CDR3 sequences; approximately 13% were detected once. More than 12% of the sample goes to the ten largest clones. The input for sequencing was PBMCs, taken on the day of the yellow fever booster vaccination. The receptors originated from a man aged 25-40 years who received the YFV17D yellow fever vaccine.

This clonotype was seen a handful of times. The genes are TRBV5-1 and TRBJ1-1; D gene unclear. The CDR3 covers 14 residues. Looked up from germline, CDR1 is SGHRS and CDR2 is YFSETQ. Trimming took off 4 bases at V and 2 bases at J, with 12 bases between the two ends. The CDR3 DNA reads TGCGCCAGCAGCCGCGAGTTTCCAAACACTGAAGCTTTCTTT. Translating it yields CASSREFPNTEAFF.

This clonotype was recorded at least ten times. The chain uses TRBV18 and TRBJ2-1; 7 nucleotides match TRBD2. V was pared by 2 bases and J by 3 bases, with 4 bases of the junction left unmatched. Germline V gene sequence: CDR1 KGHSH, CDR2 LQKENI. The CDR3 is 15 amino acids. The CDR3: CASSPVLAVYNEQFF. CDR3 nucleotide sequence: TGTGCCAGCTCACCAGTGCTAGCGGTCTACAATGAGCAGTTCTTC.

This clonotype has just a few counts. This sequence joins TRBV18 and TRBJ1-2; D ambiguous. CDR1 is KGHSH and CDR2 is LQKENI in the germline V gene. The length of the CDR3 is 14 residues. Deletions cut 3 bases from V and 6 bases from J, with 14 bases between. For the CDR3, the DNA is TGTGCCAGCTCACCGTCAGTGGTAATGGATGGCTACACCTTC. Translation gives CASSPSVVMDGYTF.

CDR3 amino acids: CASSQFRETYEQYF. CDR3 DNA sequence: TGCGCCAGCAGCCAATTCAGGGAGACCTACGAGCAGTACTTC. This chain connects TRBV4-1 to TRBJ2-7; possibly TRBD1 or TRBD2 for D (5 bases each). The ends were cut back, 2 bases at V and 2 bases at J, with 10 bases in the middle. Germline-derived CDR1 and CDR2 are MGHRA and YSYEKL. The CDR3 length is 14 residues.

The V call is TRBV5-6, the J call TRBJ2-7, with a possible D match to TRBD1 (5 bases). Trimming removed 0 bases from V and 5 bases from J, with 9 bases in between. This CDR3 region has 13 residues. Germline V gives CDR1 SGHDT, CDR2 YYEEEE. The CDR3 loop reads CASSLAGSHEQYF. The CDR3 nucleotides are TGTGCCAGCAGCTTGGCAGGGTCCCACGAGCAGTACTTC.

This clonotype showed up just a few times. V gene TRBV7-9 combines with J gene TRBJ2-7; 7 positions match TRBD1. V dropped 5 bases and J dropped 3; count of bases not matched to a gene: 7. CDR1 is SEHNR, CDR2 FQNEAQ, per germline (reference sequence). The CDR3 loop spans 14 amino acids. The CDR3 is CASSAKTGIYEQYF. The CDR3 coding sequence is TGTGCCAGCAGCGCCAAGACAGGGATCTACGAGCAGTACTTC. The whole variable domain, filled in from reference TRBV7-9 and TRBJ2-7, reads DTGVSQNPRHKITKRGQNVTFRCDPISEHNRLYWYRQTLGQGPEFLTYFQNEAQLEKSRLLSDRFSAERPKGSFSTLEIQRTEQGDSAMYLCASSAKTGIYEQYFGPGTRLTVT.

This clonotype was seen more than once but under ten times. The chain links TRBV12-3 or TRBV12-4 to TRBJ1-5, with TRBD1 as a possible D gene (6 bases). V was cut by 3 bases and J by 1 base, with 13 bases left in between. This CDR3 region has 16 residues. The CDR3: CASSLAGTRSNQPQHF. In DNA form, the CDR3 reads TGTGCCAGCAGTTTGGCCGGGACACGAAGCAATCAGCCCCAGCATTTT.

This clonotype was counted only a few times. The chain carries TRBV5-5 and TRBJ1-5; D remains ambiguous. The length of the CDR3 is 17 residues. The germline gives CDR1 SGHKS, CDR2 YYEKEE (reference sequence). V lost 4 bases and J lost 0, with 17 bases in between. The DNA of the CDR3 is TGTGCCAGCAGCCTCAGGCCCCCAGGCGGTAGCAATCAGCCCCAGCATTTT. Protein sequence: CASSLRPPGGSNQPQHF. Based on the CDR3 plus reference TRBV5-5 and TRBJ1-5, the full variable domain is DAGVTQSPTHLIKTRGQQVTLRCSPISGHKSVSWYQQVLGQGPQFIFQYYEKEERGRGNFPDRFSARQFPNYSSELNVNALLLGDSALYLCASSLRPPGGSNQPQHFGDGTRLSIL.

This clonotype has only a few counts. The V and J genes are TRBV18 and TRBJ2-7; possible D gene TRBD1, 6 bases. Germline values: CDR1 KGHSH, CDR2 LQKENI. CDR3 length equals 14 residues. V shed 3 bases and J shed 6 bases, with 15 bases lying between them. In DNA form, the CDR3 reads TGTGCCAGCTCACCCGGGACATTTCGCGCCGAGCAGTACTTC. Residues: CASSPGTFRAEQYF.

The CDR3, as DNA: TGTGCCATCAGTGAGTCGGGGCGTAACTATGGCTACACCTTC. Encoded protein: CAISESGRNYGYTF. This chain connects TRBV10-3 to TRBJ1-2, with a weak D call TRBD1 (5 bases). The CDR3 contains 14 residues. With 0 bases removed from V and 1 base from J, the gap between germline ends came to 6 bases. Germline lookup yields CDR1 ENHRY and CDR2 SYGVKD.

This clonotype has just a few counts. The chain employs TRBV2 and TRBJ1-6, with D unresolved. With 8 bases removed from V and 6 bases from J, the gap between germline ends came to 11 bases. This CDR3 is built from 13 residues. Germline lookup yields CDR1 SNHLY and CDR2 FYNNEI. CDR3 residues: CASYPQPNSPLHF. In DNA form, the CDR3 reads TGTGCCAGCTACCCACAGCCTAATTCACCCCTCCACTTT.

The CDR3 nucleotides read TGCAGTGCTAGTGGCGGGGTGTATGAAGCTTTCTTT. It specifies CSASGGVYEAFF. The chain employs TRBV20-1 and TRBJ1-1; D gene ambiguous. Germline values: CDR1 DFQATT, CDR2 SNEGSKA (reference sequence). The length of the CDR3 is 12 residues. V was clipped by 3 bases and J by 7 bases, with 12 bases between them.

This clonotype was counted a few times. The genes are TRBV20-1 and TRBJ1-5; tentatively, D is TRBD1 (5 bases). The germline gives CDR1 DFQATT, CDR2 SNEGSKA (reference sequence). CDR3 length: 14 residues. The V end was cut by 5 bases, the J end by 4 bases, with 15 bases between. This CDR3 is CSAPSGGGNQPQHF. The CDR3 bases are TGCAGTGCTCCCTCCGGGGGGGGGAATCAGCCCCAGCATTTT.

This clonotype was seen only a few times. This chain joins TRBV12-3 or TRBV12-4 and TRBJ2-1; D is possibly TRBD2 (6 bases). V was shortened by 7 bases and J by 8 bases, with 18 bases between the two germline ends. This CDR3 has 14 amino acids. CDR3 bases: TGTGCCAGCATCCTGGTGGGGGGTGGGGATGAGCAGTTCTTC. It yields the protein CASILVGGGDEQFF.

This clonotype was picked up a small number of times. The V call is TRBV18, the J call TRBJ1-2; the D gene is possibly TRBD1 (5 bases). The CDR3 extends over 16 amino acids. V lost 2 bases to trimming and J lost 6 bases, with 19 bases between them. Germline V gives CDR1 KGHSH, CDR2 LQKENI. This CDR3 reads CASSPFRGKGSHGYTF. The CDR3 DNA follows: TGTGCCAGCTCACCATTCCGAGGCAAGGGGAGCCATGGCTACACCTTC.

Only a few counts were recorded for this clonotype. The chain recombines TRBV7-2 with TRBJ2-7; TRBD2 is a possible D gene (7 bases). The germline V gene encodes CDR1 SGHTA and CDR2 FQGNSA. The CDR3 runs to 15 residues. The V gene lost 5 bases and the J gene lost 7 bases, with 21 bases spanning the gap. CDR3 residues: CASSPNRLQGGEQYF. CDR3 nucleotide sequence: TGTGCCAGCAGCCCGAATCGCCTACAGGGAGGGGAGCAGTACTTC. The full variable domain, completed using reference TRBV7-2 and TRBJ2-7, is GAGVSQSPSNKVTEKGKDVELRCDPISGHTALYWYRQSLGQGLEFLIYFQGNSAPDKSGLPSDRFSAERTGGSVSTLTIQRTQQEDSAVYLCASSPNRLQGGEQYFGPGTRLTVT.

The CDR3 DNA sequence: TGTGCCAGCACCCGGACTAGCGGGAGGGGGGGGACAGATACGCAGTATTTT. Translating it yields CASTRTSGRGGTDTQYF. V is TRBV7-2 and J is TRBJ2-3, with TRBD2 matching over 15 bases. The germline CDR1 and CDR2 sequences are SGHTA and FQGNSA. The trim removed 7 bases at V and 3 bases at J, leaving 8 bases unmatched. The CDR3 is made up of 17 amino acids. Full variable domain (missing parts from reference TRBV7-2 and TRBJ2-3): GAGVSQSPSNKVTEKGKDVELRCDPISGHTALYWYRQSLGQGLEFLIYFQGNSAPDKSGLPSDRFSAERTGGSVSTLTIQRTQQEDSAVYLCASTRTSGRGGTDTQYFGPGTRLTVL.

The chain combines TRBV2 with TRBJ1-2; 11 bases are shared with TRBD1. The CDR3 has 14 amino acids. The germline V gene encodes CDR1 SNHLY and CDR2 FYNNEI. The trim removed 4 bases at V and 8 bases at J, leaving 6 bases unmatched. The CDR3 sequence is CASSGTGGSEGYTF. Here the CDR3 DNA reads TGTGCCAGCAGTGGGACAGGGGGCAGTGAGGGCTACACCTTC.